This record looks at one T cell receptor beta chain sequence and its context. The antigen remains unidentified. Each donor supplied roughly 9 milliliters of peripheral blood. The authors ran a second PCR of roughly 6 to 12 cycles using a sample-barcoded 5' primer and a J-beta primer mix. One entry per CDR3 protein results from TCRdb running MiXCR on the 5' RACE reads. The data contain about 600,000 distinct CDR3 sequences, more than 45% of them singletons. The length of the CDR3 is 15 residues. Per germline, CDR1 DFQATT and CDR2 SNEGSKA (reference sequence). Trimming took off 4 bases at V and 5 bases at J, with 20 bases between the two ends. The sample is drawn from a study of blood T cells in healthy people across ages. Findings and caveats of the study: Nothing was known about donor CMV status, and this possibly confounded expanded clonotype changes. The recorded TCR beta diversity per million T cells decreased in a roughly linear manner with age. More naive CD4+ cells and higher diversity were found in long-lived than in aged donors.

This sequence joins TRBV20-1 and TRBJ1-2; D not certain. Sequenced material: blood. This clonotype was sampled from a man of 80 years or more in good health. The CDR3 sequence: CSAIQGGSLGYGYTF. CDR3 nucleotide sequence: TGCAGTGCTATACAAGGCGGGTCTCTGGGGTATGGCTACACCTTC.